The clone carrying this T cell receptor (beta chain) was picked up many times. Indicated time point: newly diagnosed GD, antithyroid drugs for less than 3 months. PBMC-extracted RNA yielded the TCR library. Assembly of TCR beta libraries relied on iRepertoire HTBI primers together with Arm-PCR of CDR3 regions. MiXCR, applied by TCRdb to the multiplex PCR reads, yields one record per CDR3 protein. The sample contains about 430,000 distinct CDR3 sequences, approximately 16% of which appear only once. The CDR3 runs to 15 residues. J was trimmed by 4 bases and V by 1 base; bases with no gene match: 5. Per germline, CDR1 SGHTA and CDR2 FQGNSA. These data originate in a study of regulatory T cells in long-lasting Graves disease. A further study also used this sample, focusing on T cells in Graves' hyperthyroidism and ophthalmopathy.

The sequencing used peripheral blood mononuclear cells (PBMCs), collected at new diagnosis, from a patient treated with antithyroid drugs. The chain uses TRBV7-2 and TRBJ1-2; 8 nucleotides agree with TRBD1. This receptor was identified in a woman aged 40 to 49 with Graves disease. Written as DNA, the CDR3 is TGTGCCAGCAGCTTAGTCACAGGGGGAGGCTATGGCTACACCTTC. Its protein is CASSLVTGGGYGYTF.